The next 8 T cell receptor beta chains were all read from a single sample in a study of regulatory T cells in long-lasting Graves disease. iRepertoire HTBI primers and Arm-PCR of CDR3 regions built TCR beta libraries. TCRdb re-called the multiplex PCR reads with MiXCR, one entry per CDR3 protein. Here the sample spans a few hundred thousand distinct CDR3 sequences, 16% being singletons. Described time point: newly diagnosed GD, antithyroid drugs for less than 3 months. The authors made the TCR library using RNA they extracted from PBMCs. The same sample was also studied in work on T cells in Graves' hyperthyroidism and ophthalmopathy.

The starting material was peripheral blood mononuclear cells (PBMCs), obtained at new diagnosis, from a patient treated with antithyroid drugs. These receptors all come from a woman younger than 35 with Graves disease.

This sequence joins TRBV29-1 and TRBJ2-5, with 9 bases matching TRBD2. The CDR3 has 13 residues. V shed 5 bases, J shed 6 bases, and the junction held 7 bases outside the gene matches. Germline-derived CDR1 and CDR2 are SQVTM and ANQGSEA. DNA of the CDR3: TGCAGCGTTCGGGCGGGAGGGCCGCAGACCCAGTACTTC. Protein: CSVRAGGPQTQYF.

This clonotype was picked up many times. The rearrangement joins TRBV7-2 to TRBJ1-5; possible D gene TRBD1, 5 bases. V lost 9 bases and J 6 bases, leaving 15 bases between the germline ends. The CDR3 has 13 residues. Germline-derived CDR1 and CDR2 are SGHTA and FQGNSA. The CDR3 coding sequence is TGTGCCAGTAGGGCAGGGTCCAGTCAGCCCCAGCATTTT. This gives the protein CASRAGSSQPQHF.

The chain recombines TRBV24-1 with TRBJ2-7; D could derive from TRBD1 or TRBD2 (5 bases each). This CDR3 comprises 16 residues. CDR1 is KGHDR and CDR2 is SFDVKD in the germline V gene. V was pared by 4 bases and J by 0 bases, with 15 bases between. CDR3 DNA: TGTGCCACCAGTGAAAACCGGGACCTACTCTCCTACGAGCAGTACTTC. This gives the protein CATSENRDLLSYEQYF.

The V call is TRBV18, the J call TRBJ2-7; 10 bases agree with TRBD1. The length of the CDR3 is 14 residues. Trimming took 3 bases from V and 9 from J; bases not matched to a gene: 8. Germline values: CDR1 KGHSH, CDR2 LQKENI. The CDR3 nucleotides read TGTGCCAGCTCACCGCCGGGACAGGGGACCAGGCAGTACTTC. Amino acids: CASSPPGQGTRQYF. The full variable domain, with the rest looked up from reference TRBV18 and TRBJ2-7, is NAGVMQNPRHLVRRRGQEARLRCSPMKGHSHVYWYRQLPEEGLKFMVYLQKENIIDESGMPKERFSAEFPKEGPSILRIQQVVRGDSAAYFCASSPPGQGTRQYFGPGTRLTVT.

This clonotype was recorded at least ten times. The V and J genes are TRBV12-3 or TRBV12-4 and TRBJ1-1, with a possible D match to TRBD1 (5 bases). V was cut by 8 bases and J by 5 bases, with 9 bases left in between. The CDR3 extends over 11 amino acids. CDR3 in amino acids: CASAGGTEAFF. The DNA of the CDR3 is TGTGCCAGCGCGGGGGGGACTGAAGCTTTCTTT.

This clonotype occurred many times. The J gene is TRBJ2-1, the V gene TRBV7-2; no clear D gene. V was pared by 2 bases and J by 5 bases, with 7 bases between. Germline loops: CDR1 SGHTA, CDR2 FQGNSA. This CDR3 is built from 13 residues. CDR3 protein: CASSLSTHNEQFF. CDR3 bases: TGTGCCAGCAGCTTAAGTACTCACAATGAGCAGTTCTTC.

This clonotype was seen ten or more times. The rearrangement uses TRBV9 and TRBJ2-7; D may be TRBD2 (5 bases). The CDR3 runs 15 residues. From germline, CDR1 is SGDLS and CDR2 YYNGEE. V lost 4 bases to trimming and J lost 2 bases, with 16 bases between them. The CDR3 DNA follows: TGTGCCAGCAGCCATGGGAGTGCGCAGGCCTACGAGCAGTACTTC. Encoded protein: CASSHGSAQAYEQYF.

This chain uses TRBV29-1 with TRBJ2-7; tentatively, D is TRBD1 or TRBD2 (5 bases each). The V gene lost 7 bases and the J gene lost 4 bases, with 26 bases spanning the gap. The CDR3 spans 16 residues. Germline V gives CDR1 SQVTM, CDR2 ANQGSEA. The CDR3 region is CSEALLGGRGCYEQYF. The CDR3 DNA follows: TGCAGCGAAGCACTACTTGGGGGAAGAGGCTGTTACGAGCAGTACTTC.